These 32 T cell receptor beta chains came from one sample sequenced in a study of T-cell memory formation after mild COVID-19. In TCRdb, the 5' RACE reads were re-called with MiXCR into one record per CDR3 protein. The table includes about 350,000 distinct CDR3 sequences, 20% to 25% detected once. Sample: PBMCs or a T cell subset sorted from them (not recorded which). The receptors stem from a man between 18 and 35 years old who had mild COVID-19 (a few samples of this study predate the infection). Cell type and time point are not known.

The chain employs TRBV3-1 and TRBJ2-2; TRBD2 might be the D (6 bases). V was shortened by 6 bases and J by 0 bases, with 11 bases between the two germline ends. This CDR3 spans 15 amino acids. Per the germline V gene, CDR1 is LGHDT and CDR2 is YNNKEL (reference sequence). CDR3 DNA sequence: TGTGCCAGCAGACGATCTAGCGCGAACACCGGGGAGCTGTTTTTT. This codes for CASRRSSANTGELFF. The full variable domain, its missing parts supplied by reference TRBV3-1 and TRBJ2-2, is DTAVSQTPKYLVTQMGNDKSIKCEQNLGHDTMYWYKQDSKKFLKIMFSYNNKELIINETVPNRFSPKSPDKAHLNLHINSLELGDSAVYFCASRRSSANTGELFFGEGSRLTVL.

This clonotype came up a few times. The chain uses TRBV20-1 and TRBJ2-7, with 7 bases matching TRBD2. After removal of 5 bases from V and 7 bases from J, the junction contained 8 bases not matched to a gene. The germline gives CDR1 DFQATT, CDR2 SNEGSKA (reference sequence). CDR3 length: 12 residues. CDR3 sequence (DNA): TGCAGTGCTTCACGGACTAGAGGGGAGCAGTACGTC. Translating gives CSASRTRGEQYV.

This clonotype came up a few times. V is TRBV7-2 and J is TRBJ1-2; D call uncertain. The CDR3 totals 13 residues. Deletions cut 1 base from V and 6 bases from J, with 9 bases between. From germline, CDR1 is SGHTA and CDR2 FQGNSA. The CDR3 DNA reads as TGTGCCAGCAGCTTAGGCCAGTATAATGGCTACACCTTC. Its protein is CASSLGQYNGYTF.

J is TRBJ2-7 and V is TRBV3-1, with 8 bases matching TRBD2. Germline-derived CDR1 and CDR2 are LGHDT and YNNKEL (reference sequence). CDR3 size: 15 residues. Trimming at V came to 4 bases and at J to 4 bases, leaving 9 bases not matched to a gene. For the CDR3, the DNA is TGTGCCAGCAGCCCCGGACGCGGGGGGCTGTACGAGCAGTACGTC. It translates to CASSPGRGGLYEQYV.

This clonotype was counted ten times or more. The chain couples TRBV20-1 to TRBJ2-5; the D is unclear. V gave up 4 bases and J gave up 4 bases, with 4 bases separating them. The CDR3 contains 10 residues. CDR1 is DFQATT, CDR2 SNEGSKA, per germline (reference sequence). This CDR3 reads CSANRETQYF. In nucleotides, the CDR3 is TGCAGTGCTAATAGAGAGACCCAGTACTTC.

This chain uses TRBV29-1 with TRBJ1-2, with D maybe TRBD1 (5 bases). Germline CDR1 is SQVTM and CDR2 is ANQGSEA. The V gene lost 4 bases and the J gene lost 4 bases, with 7 bases spanning the gap. CDR3 length: 11 residues. CDR3 protein: CSVGDLYGYTF. In DNA, the CDR3 is TGCAGCGTTGGGGACCTCTATGGCTACACCTTC.

This clonotype was observed a handful of times. The V call is TRBV24-1, the J call TRBJ2-3; TRBD2 matches 9 bases. V gave up 5 bases and J gave up 4 bases; unmatched junction bases: 3. This CDR3 comprises 14 residues. Germline V gene data show CDR1 as KGHDR and CDR2 as SFDVKD. The CDR3 spells CATSVAGGPDTQYF. CDR3 nucleotide sequence: TGTGCCACCAGTGTTGCGGGGGGGCCAGATACGCAGTATTTT.

This clonotype was seen ten or more times. J is TRBJ1-1 and V is TRBV20-1; D is ambiguous. Germline V CDR1 and CDR2: DFQATT, SNEGSKA (reference sequence). V was clipped by 5 bases and J by 1 base, with 11 bases between them. The CDR3 is 13 amino acids. The CDR3 DNA reads as TGCAGTGCTCGGAGGGCTGGGAACACTGAAGCTTTCTTT. Amino acid sequence: CSARRAGNTEAFF.

CDR3 region: CASSPGTGERGYTF. Written as DNA, the CDR3 is TGTGCCAGCAGCCCTGGGACAGGGGAAAGGGGCTACACCTTC. The V and J genes are TRBV3-1 and TRBJ1-2; TRBD1 matches 10 bases. CDR1 and CDR2 from the germline V gene are LGHDT and YNNKEL (reference sequence). J lost 8 bases, V lost 4 bases, and 7 bases had no gene match. The CDR3 extends over 14 amino acids.

In its sample, this clonotype was seen a few times. The V gene is TRBV7-6, the J gene TRBJ2-1; TRBD2 agrees at 9 bases. The CDR3 runs 16 residues. V shed 2 bases and J 4 bases; nucleotides not matched to a gene: 6. Germline loops: CDR1 SGHVS, CDR2 FNYEAQ. CDR3 DNA sequence: TGTGCCAGCAGCTTATTCGGCGGGGGGGAGTACAATGAGCAGTTCTTC. Its translation is CASSLFGGGEYNEQFF.

This chain connects TRBV14 to TRBJ2-7; D is unresolved. The V end was cut by 1 base, the J end by 3 bases, with 7 bases between. The CDR3 is 13 amino acids. Germline values: CDR1 SGHDN, CDR2 FVKESK. The CDR3 DNA follows: TGTGCCAGCAGCCAAGGGGGATTCTACGAGCAGTACTTC. Its translation: CASSQGGFYEQYF.

The V gene is TRBV27, the J gene TRBJ1-1; D is perhaps TRBD1 (6 bases). Germline CDR1 is MNHEY and CDR2 is SMNVEV (reference sequence). Trimming left V 1 base short and J 4 bases short, with 16 bases between. CDR3 size: 16 residues. DNA of the CDR3: TGTGCCAGCAGTTTATTTTCTGGGGGCGGTGGCACTGAAGCTTTCTTT. Its translation: CASSLFSGGGGTEAFF.

V is TRBV9 and J is TRBJ1-3; D uncertain. This CDR3 comprises 15 residues. Germline V gene lookup returns CDR1 SGDLS and CDR2 YYNGEE. The V end was cut by 0 bases, the J end by 0 bases, with 7 bases between. Written as DNA, the CDR3 is TGTGCCAGCAGCGTAGATCTGATCTCTGGAAACACCATATATTTT. It specifies CASSVDLISGNTIYF.

This chain joins TRBV7-2 and TRBJ2-7; TRBD1 might be the D (6 bases). The V gene lost 8 bases and the J gene lost 1 base, with 15 bases spanning the gap. Germline CDR1 and CDR2: SGHTA and FQGNSA. The CDR3 covers 14 residues. The CDR3 coding sequence is TGTGCCAGCCACGAACAGGGTCCATCCTACGAGCAGTACTTC. As protein: CASHEQGPSYEQYF. Filled out from reference TRBV7-2 and TRBJ2-7, the complete variable domain reads GAGVSQSPSNKVTEKGKDVELRCDPISGHTALYWYRQSLGQGLEFLIYFQGNSAPDKSGLPSDRFSAERTGGSVSTLTIQRTQQEDSAVYLCASHEQGPSYEQYFGPGTRLTVT.

The V gene is TRBV7-2, the J gene TRBJ2-1; 9 nucleotides align to TRBD2. The V and J ends lost 5 bases and 9 bases, in that order; junction bases with no gene match: 14. Germline CDR1 SGHTA, CDR2 FQGNSA. This CDR3 has 16 amino acids. The CDR3 DNA follows: TGTGCCAGCAGCCCACGCGGGGGGGCCGGGTCGGGTGAGCAGTTCTTC. It translates to CASSPRGGAGSGEQFF.

DNA for the CDR3: TGTGCCAGTTCCGGGACAAACGAACTCGGGGAGCAGTTCTTC. Translating gives CASSGTNELGEQFF. The rearrangement joins TRBV28 to TRBJ2-1; a possible D gene is TRBD1 (6 bases). V lost 9 bases, J lost 10 bases, and 22 bases lay in between. The CDR3 is 14 amino acids. Germline CDR1 is MDHEN and CDR2 is SYDVKM.

This clonotype was detected only a few times. The chain has TRBV20-1 and TRBJ1-2, with D unclear. The CDR3 loop spans 13 amino acids. Germline V CDR1 and CDR2: DFQATT, SNEGSKA (reference sequence). V shed 0 bases and J shed 4 bases, with 9 bases lying between them. The CDR3, as DNA: TGCAGTGCTAGAGATTCGCGCATCTATGGCTACACCTTC. Its translation: CSARDSRIYGYTF.

The chain employs TRBV18 and TRBJ2-7, with 11 bases identical to TRBD1. The V segment lost 6 bases and the J segment 3 bases; nucleotides outside the gene matches: 7. The length of the CDR3 is 15 residues. The germline CDR1 and CDR2 sequences are KGHSH and LQKENI. CDR3 protein: CASSRGQGADYEQYF. CDR3 nucleotides: TGTGCCAGCTCCCGAGGACAGGGGGCGGACTACGAGCAGTACTTC.

This clonotype was detected only a few times. The rearrangement links TRBV7-2 to TRBJ2-3; 13 bases match TRBD2. The CDR3 runs to 17 residues. The germline V gene has CDR1 SGHTA and CDR2 FQGNSA. Trimming took 3 bases from V and 4 from J; bases not matched to a gene: 7. CDR3 DNA sequence: TGTGCCAGCAGCTTCCTACTAGCGGGGGGGCGTGCAGATACGCAGTATTTT. Translation: CASSFLLAGGRADTQYF.

The chain recombines TRBV12-3 or TRBV12-4 with TRBJ2-1; TRBD1 matches 7 bases. The CDR3 contains 14 residues. V lost 0 bases to trimming and J lost 9 bases; unmatched junction nucleotides: 5. The CDR3 loop reads CASSLARGFSEQFF. CDR3 bases: TGTGCCAGCAGTTTAGCCAGGGGGTTTAGTGAGCAGTTCTTC.

This rearrangement joins TRBV10-3 to TRBJ1-1, with TRBD1 matching over 7 bases. The trim removed 6 bases at V and 3 bases at J, leaving 4 bases unmatched. Germline lookup yields CDR1 ENHRY and CDR2 SYGVKD. The CDR3 is made up of 13 amino acids. CDR3 loop: CAIRDDRDTEAFF. CDR3 DNA: TGTGCCATCAGAGACGACAGGGACACTGAAGCTTTCTTT.

In its sample, this clonotype was seen a few times. J is TRBJ1-1 and V is TRBV20-1, with D unresolved. The CDR3 runs to 13 residues. The V end was cut by 6 bases, the J end by 5 bases, with 16 bases between. Germline CDR1 reads DFQATT; CDR2 reads SNEGSKA (reference sequence). The CDR3: CSAERYQRTEAFF. CDR3 bases: TGCAGTGCCGAAAGATATCAGAGGACTGAAGCTTTCTTT.

This clonotype was counted a few times. This sequence joins TRBV12-3 or TRBV12-4 and TRBJ1-4, with 8 bases identical to TRBD1. The CDR3 covers 14 residues. The V and J ends lost 3 bases and 8 bases, in that order; junction bases with no gene match: 5. CDR3 protein: CASSFRGLGEKLFF. CDR3 nucleotides: TGTGCCAGCAGTTTCAGGGGGCTTGGGGAAAAACTGTTTTTT.

The chain is built from TRBV2 and TRBJ1-4; TRBD1 is a possible D gene (5 bases). V lost 2 bases to trimming and J lost 4 bases, with 8 bases between them. Germline CDR1 SNHLY, CDR2 FYNNEI. The CDR3 runs to 14 residues. The DNA for the CDR3 is TGTGCCAGCAGTGAACAGGGCGGTAATGAAAAACTGTTTTTT. Translating gives CASSEQGGNEKLFF.

In this sample, this clonotype turned up many times. The V and J genes are TRBV7-2 and TRBJ1-4; maybe TRBD1 (5 bases). The V gene lost 3 bases and the J gene lost 7 bases, with 18 bases spanning the gap. The CDR3 runs 16 residues. The germline CDR1 and CDR2 sequences are SGHTA and FQGNSA. The CDR3 region is CASSFSFEQAREKLFF. In nucleotides, the CDR3 is TGTGCCAGCAGCTTCTCTTTCGAACAGGCGCGTGAAAAACTGTTTTTT.

This clonotype was observed a few times. This chain joins TRBV28 and TRBJ1-2, with D tentatively TRBD1 (6 bases). The CDR3 spans 12 residues. V lost 4 bases to trimming and J lost 7 bases, with 10 bases between them. The germline gives CDR1 MDHEN, CDR2 SYDVKM. The CDR3 nucleotides read TGTGCCAGCAGTTCGGGGGCGTCTGGCTACACCTTC. This translates into CASSSGASGYTF.

In its sample, this clonotype was seen a few times. The chain links TRBV6-2 or TRBV6-3 to TRBJ2-1; D is unclear. Germline values: CDR1 MNHEY, CDR2 SVGEGT. V lost 4 bases, J lost 0 bases, and 7 bases lay in between. CDR3 length equals 14 residues. The CDR3 here is CASSWDNSYNEQFF. DNA of the CDR3: TGTGCCAGCAGTTGGGATAACTCCTACAATGAGCAGTTCTTC.

This clonotype appeared a few times. This chain links TRBV7-8 with TRBJ2-3; TRBD1 matches at 8 bases. This CDR3 comprises 16 residues. CDR1 and CDR2 (germline): SGHVS, FQNEAQ. V was clipped by 5 bases and J by 0 bases; unmatched bases: 7. The CDR3 spells CASSKRTGTSTDTQYF. CDR3 in DNA: TGTGCCAGCAGCAAGCGGACAGGGACTAGCACAGATACGCAGTATTTT.

The table lists this clonotype with a few counts. The chain joins TRBV7-2 to TRBJ2-2; D is tentatively TRBD1 or TRBD2 (6 bases each). The CDR3 has 16 residues. Germline CDR1 and CDR2: SGHTA and FQGNSA. V lost 5 bases and J lost 7, with 20 bases in between. In DNA, the CDR3 is TGTGCCAGCAGCCCAGTGCTGGGGGGCAGTGTCGGGGAGCTGTTTTTT. Protein sequence: CASSPVLGGSVGELFF.

This clonotype was detected ten times or more. The chain couples TRBV20-1 to TRBJ2-5, with 8 bases lining up with TRBD1. The CDR3 loop spans 16 amino acids. The V gene end was trimmed by 0 bases and the J gene end by 5 bases; junction bases not matched to a gene: 11. Germline V gene data show CDR1 as DFQATT and CDR2 as SNEGSKA (reference sequence). The CDR3, as DNA: TGCAGTGCTAGAGATCTGGGGCAGGGGGCTTGGGAGACCCAGTACTTC. It is translated as CSARDLGQGAWETQYF.

The J gene is TRBJ2-5, the V gene TRBV10-1; 7 bases align to TRBD1. The length of the CDR3 is 14 residues. Germline CDR1 and CDR2: WNHNN and SYGVQD (reference sequence). Germline trimming cut 3 bases from V and 1 base from J; bases unmatched to any gene: 2. DNA of the CDR3: TGCGCCAGCAGTGAAGGGGACAGCCAAGAGACCCAGTACTTC. Encoded protein: CASSEGDSQETQYF.

This clonotype was detected only once. The chain employs TRBV7-8 and TRBJ2-1; 7 bases line up with TRBD2. Germline trimming cut 6 bases from V and 6 bases from J; bases unmatched to any gene: 5. Germline lookup yields CDR1 SGHVS and CDR2 FQNEAQ. CDR3 length equals 13 residues. CDR3 amino acids: CASRHPSGNEQFF. DNA for the CDR3: TGTGCCAGCAGACACCCTAGCGGCAATGAGCAGTTCTTC.